These 11 T cell receptor beta chains originate from one sample sequenced in a study of blood T cells in healthy people across ages. PCR was performed a second time for about 6 to 12 cycles using a sample-barcoded 5' primer and a J-beta primer mix. TCRdb reprocessed the 5' RACE reads via MiXCR and lists one record per CDR3 protein. The sample has over a million distinct CDR3 sequences, approximately 59% seen once. The source material was blood. These receptors all come from a man between 18 and 29 years old in good health.

The V call is TRBV11-2, the J call TRBJ2-5; D is uncertain. V was clipped by 3 bases and J by 5 bases, with 13 bases between them. The CDR3 loop spans 14 amino acids. Germline-derived CDR1 and CDR2 are SGHAT and FQNNGV. CDR3 sequence (DNA): TGTGCCAGCAGCTTTGAAAGCTTCCAGGAGACCCAGTACTTC. Residues: CASSFESFQETQYF. Full variable domain (remainder filled in from reference TRBV11-2 and TRBJ2-5): EAGVAQSPRYKIIEKRQSVAFWCNPISGHATLYWYQQILGQGPKLLIQFQNNGVVDDSQLPKDRFSAERLKGVDSTLKIQPAKLEDSAVYLCASSFESFQETQYFGPGTRLLVL.

This clonotype was seen only a few times. The chain carries TRBV12-3 or TRBV12-4 and TRBJ2-4; 7 bases are a match to TRBD1. V was clipped by 1 base and J by 6 bases; unmatched bases: 6. The CDR3 extends over 15 amino acids. In nucleotides, the CDR3 is TGTGCCAGCAGTTTAGGAGGGAACAGGGGAAACATTCAGTACTTC. It yields the protein CASSLGGNRGNIQYF.

The chain is built from TRBV2 and TRBJ2-3; 8 positions match TRBD2. Trimming removed 6 bases from V and 4 bases from J; junction bases left unmatched: 6. The CDR3 has 14 residues. Germline CDR1 and CDR2: SNHLY and FYNNEI. The CDR3 region is CASSVLAGSDTQYF. In nucleotides, the CDR3 is TGTGCCAGCAGCGTTCTAGCGGGTTCAGATACGCAGTATTTT.

This clonotype has a handful of counts. The chain carries TRBV5-1 and TRBJ2-3; the D gene is possibly TRBD2 (5 bases). Deletions cut 0 bases from V and 4 bases from J, with 9 bases between. CDR1 SGHRS and CDR2 YFSETQ come from the germline V gene. The CDR3 is made up of 14 amino acids. CDR3 in DNA: TGCGCCAGCAGCTTGGGGAGGATAGCAGATACGCAGTATTTT. Its translation: CASSLGRIADTQYF.

The chain carries TRBV6-2 or TRBV6-3 and TRBJ2-5; 11 bases agree with TRBD1. The end of the DNA aligns better with TRBJ2-7, so the J call may be wrong. CDR3 length equals 16 residues. Per the germline V gene, CDR1 is MNHEY and CDR2 is SVGEGT. CDR3 loop: CASSYQGQGGAYEQYF. Here the CDR3 DNA reads TGTGCCAGCAGTTACCAGGGACAGGGGGGCGCCTACGAGCAGTACTTC.

This clonotype was seen a single time. This chain uses TRBV6-6 with TRBJ2-1, with D unclear. Germline V gives CDR1 MNHNY, CDR2 SVGAGI (reference sequence). The CDR3 is 13 amino acids. Trimming stripped 0 bases from V and 8 bases from J, with 8 bases between. This chain's CDR3 is CASSYSNFHEQFF. Written as DNA, the CDR3 is TGTGCCAGCAGTTACTCGAACTTCCATGAGCAGTTCTTC.

As for this clonotype: A much larger clone is a single base away; this may be a read error. The rearrangement joins TRBV6-6 to TRBJ2-1; D perhaps matches TRBD2 (6 bases). Gene TRBJ2-7 matches the end of the DNA better, so the J call may be wrong. This CDR3 region has 13 residues. Germline loops: CDR1 MNHNY, CDR2 SVGAGI (reference sequence). CDR3 region: CASSRLENNEQYF. Written as DNA, the CDR3 is TGTGCCAGCAGTCGACTAGAGAACAATGAGCAGTACTTC.

The chain uses TRBV6-1 and TRBJ2-3; TRBD2 matches 7 bases. Germline CDR1 is MNHNS and CDR2 is SASEGT. This CDR3 region has 12 residues. The V segment lost 10 bases and the J segment 4 bases; nucleotides outside the gene matches: 5. The CDR3 region is CATQRGSDTQYF. The CDR3 DNA follows: TGTGCCACACAGCGGGGATCAGATACGCAGTATTTT.

The V and J genes are TRBV20-1 and TRBJ2-1, with TRBD2 as a possible D gene (6 bases). CDR3 length: 12 amino acids. V dropped 5 bases and J dropped 13 bases, with 18 bases sitting between them. CDR1 and CDR2 (germline): DFQATT, SNEGSKA (reference sequence). In DNA form, the CDR3 reads TGCAGTGCTGACGGGAGTCAAGAGACCCAGTTCTTC. Translating gives CSADGSQETQFF.

This clonotype has only a few counts. A read error may account for a junction end that differs from germline. The rearrangement joins TRBV5-1 to TRBJ2-3; tentative D call: TRBD2 (6 bases). The length of the CDR3 is 14 residues. Looked up from germline, CDR1 is SGHRS and CDR2 is YFSETQ. The CDR3 spells CASSLEGYTDTQYF. CDR3 DNA sequence: TGTGCCAGCAGCTTGGAGGGATACACAGATACGCAGTATTTT.

The chain links TRBV9 to TRBJ2-2; D may match TRBD1 or TRBD2 (5 bases each). The V end lost 0 bases, the J end lost 0 bases, and 6 bases lay between the germline ends. Germline CDR1 reads SGDLS; CDR2 reads YYNGEE. The CDR3 is made up of 15 amino acids. This CDR3 reads CASSVGGTNTGELFF. CDR3 DNA: TGTGCCAGCAGCGTAGGGGGGACGAACACCGGGGAGCTGTTTTTT.